This T cell receptor (beta chain) stems from a study of blood T cells in healthy people across ages. This clonotype was seen ten or more times. Every donor contributed roughly 10 milliliters of peripheral blood by blood draw. Trimming cost V 5 bases and J 0 bases, with 17 bases left between them. Germline V gene sequence: CDR1 SGHVS, CDR2 FQNEAQ. The CDR3 extends over 17 amino acids. Using a J-beta primer mix together with a sample-barcoded 5' primer, a second PCR was run for about 6 to 12 cycles. TCRdb recomputed calls from the 5' RACE reads with MiXCR, one row per CDR3 protein. Of some 790,000 distinct CDR3 sequences in the sample, 29% are singletons; the top ten hold 17%.

Specimen: blood. This TCR came from a woman aged 80 or over in good health. This sequence joins TRBV7-8 and TRBJ1-5; the D gene is possibly TRBD1 (5 bases). CDR3 sequence: CASSVLGRDHSNQPQHF. The CDR3 region has the DNA TGTGCCAGCAGCGTCCTAGGGAGGGACCATAGCAATCAGCCCCAGCATTTT.